Listed here is a single T cell receptor beta chain. Its cognate antigen is unknown. Germline CDR1 SGHTA, CDR2 FQGNSA. The ends were cut back, 2 bases at V and 3 bases at J, with 12 bases in the middle. This CDR3 has 15 residues. Only in-frame clones appear in the TCRdb table, and some are missing; sequencing was by immunoSEQ multiplex PCR. The sample consists of 85,000 to 95,000 clones, roughly 84% of them appearing once. The sample is drawn from a study of Ad26.COV2.S vaccination and SARS-CoV-2 variants. Study results and limitations: Non-spike TCR breadth was similar in vaccine and placebo recipients. Placebo recipients had lower spike-specific TCR breadth than vaccine recipients. Analyses of TCR breadth and depth may have underestimated total T cell responses. The authors reported substantial breadth in spike-specific CD8+ and CD4+ T cell responses after vaccination.

V gene TRBV7-2 combines with J gene TRBJ2-3; D uncertain. The material was peripheral blood, obtained after recovery from COVID-19. This clonotype originated in a human donor who had recovered from COVID-19. CDR3 DNA: TGTGCCAGCAGCTTACTTGCCGGGCTGACAGATACGCAGTATTTT. Residues: CASSLLAGLTDTQYF.